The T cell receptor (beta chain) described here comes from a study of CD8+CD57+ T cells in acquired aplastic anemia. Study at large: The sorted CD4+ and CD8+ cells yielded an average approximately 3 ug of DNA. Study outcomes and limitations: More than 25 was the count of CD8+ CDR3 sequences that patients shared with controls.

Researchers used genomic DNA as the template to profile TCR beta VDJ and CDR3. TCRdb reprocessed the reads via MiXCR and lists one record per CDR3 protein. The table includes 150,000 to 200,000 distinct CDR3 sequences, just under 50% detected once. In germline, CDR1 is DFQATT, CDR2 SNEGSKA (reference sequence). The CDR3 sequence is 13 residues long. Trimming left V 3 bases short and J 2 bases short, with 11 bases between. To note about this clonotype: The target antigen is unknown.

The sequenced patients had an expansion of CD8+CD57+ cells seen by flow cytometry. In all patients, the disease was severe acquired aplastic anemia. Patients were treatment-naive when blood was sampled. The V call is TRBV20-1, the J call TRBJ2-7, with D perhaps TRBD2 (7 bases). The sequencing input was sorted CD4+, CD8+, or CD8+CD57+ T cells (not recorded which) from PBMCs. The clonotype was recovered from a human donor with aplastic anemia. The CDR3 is CSARGGPTYEQYF. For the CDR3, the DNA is TGCAGTGCTAGGGGGGGGCCCACCTACGAGCAGTACTTC.